These T cell receptor beta chains were read from a single sample in a study of blood T cells in healthy people across ages. TCRdb reprocessed the 5' RACE reads via MiXCR and lists one record per CDR3 protein. This repertoire shows roughly 700,000 distinct CDR3 sequences, around 45% found once; its top ten account for roughly 34%. Sequences were obtained from blood. The receptors were gathered from a woman aged 55-69 years in good health. CDR3s include the opening cysteine and the closing phenylalanine or tryptophan. The D gene is left open where the match is weak. Not every row has a clone size; where given, it reads once, few, many or a size class.

V gene,D gene,J gene,clone size,CDR3 DNA,CDR3 protein
TRBV4-1,.,TRBJ1-1,.,TGCGCCAGCAGCCAAAAAACTTGGCACAGCTCAACGGGGAGGAACACTGAAGCTTTCTTT,CASSQKTWHSSTGRNTEAFF
TRBV3-1,TRBD2,TRBJ2-1,.,TGTGCCAGCAGCCCGGGGCGGGGGGGCCATTTGGATGAGCAGTTCTTC,CASSPGRGGHLDEQFF
TRBV20-1,.,TRBJ1-2,few,TGCAGTGCTAGAGATGCCCTTCAATCCCTTCCATATGGCTACACCTTC,CSARDALQSLPYGYTF
TRBV9,.,TRBJ1-2,.,TGTGCCAGCAAACAGGGCGATGGCTACACCTTC,CASKQGDGYTF
TRBV7-2,.,TRBJ1-5,.,TGTGCCAGCAGCGGCAGGGTCAGTCAGCCCCAGCATTTT,CASSGRVSQPQHF
TRBV6-6,TRBD1,TRBJ2-7,.,TGTGCCAGCAGTGGGGGGACAGGGGGCTTCGGCTACGAGCAGTACTTC,CASSGGTGGFGYEQYF
TRBV2,.,TRBJ2-1,.,TGTGCCAGCAGTGAGCTAGAGATCAATGAGCAGTTCTTC,CASSELEINEQFF
TRBV25-1,TRBD1,TRBJ1-2,.,TGTGCCAGCAGTGACCCGGGACAGGGGACCTATGGCTACACCTTC,CASSDPGQGTYGYTF
TRBV7-9,.,TRBJ2-4,.,TGTGCCAGCAGTAGCTTCCAGACTAAGTACTTC,CASSSFQTKYF
TRBV10-3,.,TRBJ1-2,.,TGTGCCAGCGTGCGGGGACTGGGGGGCTATGGCTACACCTTC,CASVRGLGGYGYTF
TRBV20-1,.,TRBJ2-4,.,TGCAGTGCTAGAGGAGCCAAAAACATTCAGTACTTC,CSARGAKNIQYF
TRBV29-1,TRBD1,TRBJ2-7,few,TGCAGCGGGCAACAGGGGACGGGCCAGCCGCAGTACTTC,CSGQQGTGQPQYF
TRBV4-2,.,TRBJ2-1,.,TGTGCCAGCTCCGCGCTCGATGAGCAGTTCTTC,CASSALDEQFF
TRBV4-1,TRBD2,TRBJ2-3,.,TGCGCCAGCGGCGGGGGACCCAGCACAGATACGCAGTATTTT,CASGGGPSTDTQYF
TRBV6-2/TRBV6-3,.,TRBJ2-5,once,TGTGCCAGCAGCCCCCGTGGAGGCCCACAAGAGACCCAGTACTTC,CASSPRGGPQETQYF
TRBV9,.,TRBJ2-7,.,TGTGCCAGCAGCGGTACTACAATACCCTACGAGCAGTACTTC,CASSGTTIPYEQYF
TRBV7-2,TRBD2,TRBJ2-5,.,TGTGCCAGCAGCCGGACTAGCGGGAGAAGGGAGCAGTACTTC,CASSRTSGRREQYF
TRBV24-1,TRBD1,TRBJ2-3,.,TGTGCCACCAGTGCCCCGGACAGGGAAGGCACAGATACGCAGTATTTT,CATSAPDREGTDTQYF
TRBV2,.,TRBJ2-3,few,TGTGCCAGCAAGGTCAGCGGAACAAGCACAGATACGCAGTATTTT,CASKVSGTSTDTQYF
TRBV5-5,.,TRBJ2-2,.,TGTGCCAGCAGCCCTTGGACGACAGCCACCGGGGAGCTGTTTTTT,CASSPWTTATGELFF
TRBV10-3,.,TRBJ2-7,few,TGTGCCATCACGCCCCGGACAGACGCCTACGAGCAGTACTTC,CAITPRTDAYEQYF
TRBV20-1,TRBD1,TRBJ2-1,.,TGCAGTGCCACCCACGGGACAGTATACAATGAGCAGTTCTTC,CSATHGTVYNEQFF
TRBV7-9,TRBD1,TRBJ2-7,.,TGTGCCAGCACCCTCGGACAGGGAGGACCCTACGAGCAGTACTTC,CASTLGQGGPYEQYF
TRBV9,TRBD1,TRBJ2-3,.,TGTGCCAGCAGCGTAGCTAACAGGGGAGTGGTCGCAGATACGCAGTATTTT,CASSVANRGVVADTQYF
TRBV12-3/TRBV12-4,.,TRBJ1-1,.,TGTGCCAGCAGTTTGGCAGGGTTGGTTGAAGCTTTCTTT,CASSLAGLVEAFF
TRBV24-1,.,TRBJ2-1,many,TGTGCCACCAGTGGCTCGCCGGGACACGGCTACAATGAGCAGTTCTTC,CATSGSPGHGYNEQFF
TRBV12-3/TRBV12-4,.,TRBJ2-1,.,TGTGCCAGCAGTCCAAGCTCGGGGCAGCAGTTCTTC,CASSPSSGQQFF
TRBV28,.,TRBJ1-1,.,TGTGCCAGCAGCAGCACTGGGGAGAACACTGAAGCTTTCTTT,CASSSTGENTEAFF
TRBV5-1,.,TRBJ2-7,.,TGCGCCAGCAGCTCCCCAACAACCTACGAGCAGTACTTC,CASSSPTTYEQYF
TRBV6-2/TRBV6-3,TRBD1,TRBJ1-1,.,TGTGCCAGCAGAGGGGACAGTTCTGAAGCTTTCTTT,CASRGDSSEAFF
TRBV20-1,TRBD1,TRBJ2-5,.,TGCAGTGCTAGAGATGGGCCTTTGTGGACAGGCGACGGGTATAGTCAGACCCAGTACTTC,CSARDGPLWTGDGYSQTQYF
TRBV9,.,TRBJ2-5,few,TGTGCCAGCAGCGTAGTTGACTCCGGAGAGACCCAGTACTTC,CASSVVDSGETQYF
TRBV7-2,.,TRBJ2-2,few,TGTGCCAGCAGCCCCCCGGCTGGCGGGTTCACCGGGGAGCTGTTTTTT,CASSPPAGGFTGELFF
TRBV6-2/TRBV6-3,.,TRBJ2-7,.,TGTGCCAGCAGTTATAGTGGTCTAGGGAGCTACGAGCAGTACTTC,CASSYSGLGSYEQYF
TRBV10-3,.,TRBJ1-6,.,TGTGCCATCAGTCTCCCGTTGGATAATTCACCCCTCCACTTT,CAISLPLDNSPLHF
TRBV20-1,.,TRBJ2-1,.,TGCAGTGCTCCGACGGTTAGCTCCTACAATGAGCAGTTCTTC,CSAPTVSSYNEQFF
TRBV6-5,.,TRBJ2-1,few,TGTGCCAGCAGTTATCAGGGGAACGGGAATGAGCAGTTCTTC,CASSYQGNGNEQFF
TRBV29-1,.,TRBJ2-7,few,TGCAGCCCACGTATGGGGGTCTACGAGCAGTACTTC,CSPRMGVYEQYF
TRBV7-2,.,TRBJ2-5,.,TGTGCCAGCAGCCTCCATATGGGGCAGGAGACCCAGTACTTC,CASSLHMGQETQYF
TRBV27,.,TRBJ2-7,.,TGTGCCGGCAGTCCCGACATAGGTACCTACGAGCAGTACTTC,CAGSPDIGTYEQYF
TRBV7-2,TRBD2,TRBJ2-3,few,TGTGCCAGCAGGCCGGGACTAGCGGGACCCACAGATACGCAGTATTTT,CASRPGLAGPTDTQYF
TRBV5-1,TRBD1,TRBJ2-1,.,TGCGCCAGCAGCTTGGCGGCAGGGGGCAGTGAGCAGTTCTTC,CASSLAAGGSEQFF
TRBV6-2/TRBV6-3,TRBD1,TRBJ2-5,.,TGTGCCAGCATTACCGGGACAGGTCAAGAGACCCAGTACTTC,CASITGTGQETQYF
TRBV20-1,TRBD1,TRBJ2-5,.,TGCAGTGCTAGAGACCCATCGGGACAGGGGGCGAAGTCTTGGGAGACCCAGTACTTC,CSARDPSGQGAKSWETQYF
TRBV12-3/TRBV12-4,TRBD2,TRBJ2-1,.,TGTGCCAGCAGTTTCGGCTCTAGCGGGAGCTCTCAGTTCTTC,CASSFGSSGSSQFF
TRBV9,TRBD2,TRBJ2-7,once,TGTGCCAGCAGCGGATCGGCGGGAGGGTTGGGCGAGCAGTACTTC,CASSGSAGGLGEQYF
TRBV7-2,TRBD2,TRBJ2-3,.,TGTGCCAGCAGCTCTAGCGGGGCATTCACAGATACGCAGTATTTT,CASSSSGAFTDTQYF
TRBV20-1,.,TRBJ1-2,few,TGCAGTGCTAGTCTAACCTCCTGGTTGGGCTACACCTTC,CSASLTSWLGYTF
TRBV20-1,TRBD1,TRBJ1-2,.,TGCAGTGCTAGACACCGGGACAGGGGCGACGATGGCTACACCTTC,CSARHRDRGDDGYTF
TRBV7-2,TRBD2,TRBJ2-7,few,TGTGCCAGCAGCTTTCGACTAGCGGGGTCCTACGAGCAGTACTTC,CASSFRLAGSYEQYF
TRBV6-6,.,TRBJ2-7,few,TGTGCCAGCAGTCAACTGGGGGTTACCTACTCCTACGAGCAGTACTTC,CASSQLGVTYSYEQYF
TRBV7-2,.,TRBJ2-5,few,TGTGCCAGCAGCTCAGCCGGGGTATGGGAGACCCAGTACTTC,CASSSAGVWETQYF
TRBV9,TRBD2,TRBJ2-1,.,TGTGCCAGCAGCGTGACTAGCGGGAGGGTAGTCTACAATGAGCAGTTCTTC,CASSVTSGRVVYNEQFF
TRBV20-1,TRBD2,TRBJ2-1,few,TGCAGTGCTGGAATTAGCGGGAGCTTCTACAATGAGCAGTTCTTC,CSAGISGSFYNEQFF
TRBV7-2,TRBD2,TRBJ2-3,.,TGTGCCAGCAGCTTACGACCGGGAGGGCCTTTCTGGGCAGATACGCAGTATTTT,CASSLRPGGPFWADTQYF